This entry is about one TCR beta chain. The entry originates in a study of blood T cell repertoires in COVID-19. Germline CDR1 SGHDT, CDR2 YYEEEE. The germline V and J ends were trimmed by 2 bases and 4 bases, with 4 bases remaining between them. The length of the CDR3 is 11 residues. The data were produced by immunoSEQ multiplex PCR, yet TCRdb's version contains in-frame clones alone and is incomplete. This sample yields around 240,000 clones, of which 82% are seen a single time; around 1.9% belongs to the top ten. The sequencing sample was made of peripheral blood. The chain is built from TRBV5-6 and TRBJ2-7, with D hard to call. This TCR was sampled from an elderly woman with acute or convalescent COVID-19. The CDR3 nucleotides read TGTGCCAGCAGCTTCGGTTACGAGCAGTACTTC. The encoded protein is CASSFGYEQYF.